What follows is one T cell receptor beta chain and its context. Its antigen is unknown. The data derive from a study of T cells in localized non-small cell lung cancer. The protocol was immunoSEQ multiplex PCR, while the TCRdb copy is restricted to in-frame clones and leaves out a portion. The data show about 23,000 clones, about 86% seen once. CDR1 and CDR2 (germline): SGHRS, YFSETQ. The trim removed 0 bases at V and 3 bases at J, leaving 8 bases unmatched. The CDR3 consists of 16 residues. Study-level findings and limits: Of the top 100 tumor clones, median approximately 60 were in adjacent lung, 25 to 30 among its top 100. Uninvolved adjacent lung had the highest recorded T cell clonality, with tumor below it.

The specimen comprised PBMCs, sampled before any cancer treatment. This TCR was recovered from a man aged 35-69 years with stage II lung adenocarcinoma. The gene calls are TRBV5-1 and TRBJ1-1; 7 nucleotides align to TRBD1. CDR3 nucleotides: TGCGCCAGCAGCTTGGAGACCCTCGGGACAGACACTGAAGCTTTCTTT. Encoded protein: CASSLETLGTDTEAFF.